These 28 T cell receptor beta chains came from one sample sequenced in a study of technical replicates of blood from a handful of donors. Measured with immunoSEQ multiplex PCR; TCRdb has only the in-frame clones, and not every one. Among 75,000 to 100,000 clones listed, approximately 94% were seen once. The sequenced material came from T cells isolated from PBMCs. These receptor sequences come from a human donor in good health.

The sample holds one count of this clone. V usage is TRBV28 and J usage is TRBJ2-7, with 10 bases fitting TRBD2. CDR1 and CDR2 (germline): MDHEN, SYDVKM. The junction had 10 bases not matched to a gene; V was cut back by 6 bases and J by 5 bases. The CDR3 totals 15 residues. The CDR3 here is CASSLPLAGVHEQYF. The CDR3 region has the DNA TGTGCCAGCAGCCTCCCCCTAGCGGGAGTGCACGAGCAGTACTTC. The variable domain in full, with the rest retrieved from reference TRBV28 and TRBJ2-7, is DVKVTQSSRYLVKRTGEKVFLECVQDMDHENMFWYRQDPGLGLRLIYFSYDVKMKEKGDIPEGYSVSREKKERFSLILESASTNQTSMYLCASSLPLAGVHEQYFGPGTRLTVT.

The chain combines TRBV29-1 with TRBJ2-7; 10 bases are shared with TRBD2. The CDR3 spans 15 residues. The V gene end was trimmed by 0 bases and the J gene end by 2 bases; junction bases not matched to a gene: 4. Germline CDR1 is SQVTM and CDR2 is ANQGSEA. The CDR3 DNA is TGCAGCGTTGAAGAAGCGGGAGGGCCAGCCTACGAGCAGTACTTC. It yields the protein CSVEEAGGPAYEQYF.

V usage is TRBV5-1 and J usage is TRBJ1-1; TRBD1 is a possible D gene (5 bases). V gave up 4 bases and J gave up 3 bases, with 19 bases separating them. Germline V gene sequence: CDR1 SGHRS, CDR2 YFSETQ. The CDR3 spans 16 residues. CDR3 amino acids: CASSRPLRGGDTEAFF. The CDR3 bases are TGCGCCAGCAGCCGACCTTTACGGGGCGGGGACACTGAAGCTTTCTTT.

The chain uses TRBV4-1 and TRBJ1-2; D may be TRBD1 (5 bases). This CDR3 is 13 amino acids long. V was shortened by 6 bases and J by 4 bases, with 12 bases between the two germline ends. Germline assignment: CDR1 MGHRA and CDR2 YSYEKL. The CDR3 nucleotides read TGCGCCAGCAGTTCCCAGGGACTCTATGGCTACACCTTC. Translating gives CASSSQGLYGYTF.

This sequence joins TRBV5-5 and TRBJ2-1; TRBD2 aligns across 12 bases. V shed 2 bases and J 8 bases; nucleotides not matched to a gene: 5. From germline, CDR1 is SGHKS and CDR2 YYEKEE (reference sequence). The CDR3 contains 15 residues. CDR3 loop: CASSLLAGGPHEQFF. CDR3 nucleotide sequence: TGTGCCAGCAGCTTACTAGCGGGAGGCCCCCATGAGCAGTTCTTC.

The chain carries TRBV5-1 and TRBJ2-7; 8 bases are shared with TRBD1. J lost 4 bases, V lost 6 bases, and 9 bases had no gene match. CDR1 is SGHRS, CDR2 YFSETQ, per germline. The CDR3 runs 14 residues. Here the CDR3 DNA reads TGCGCCAGCAATCCCGGGACAGGCGCTTACGAGCAGTACTTC. This gives the protein CASNPGTGAYEQYF.

The chain employs TRBV9 and TRBJ1-1; no clear D. This CDR3 contains 12 residues. V gave up 1 base and J gave up 5 bases, with 6 bases separating them. Per the germline V gene, CDR1 is SGDLS and CDR2 is YYNGEE. The CDR3 nucleotides read TGTGCCAGCAGCGTAACCAGTACTGAAGCTTTCTTT. Protein product: CASSVTSTEAFF.

The chain employs TRBV6-4 and TRBJ2-7; TRBD2 matches 8 bases. J gave up 6 bases and V 0 bases, and 7 bases lay outside the gene matches. Germline V gene sequence: CDR1 MRHNA, CDR2 SNTAGT. The CDR3 is made up of 15 amino acids. The CDR3 DNA follows: TGTGCCAGCAGTGACTCGCCAGCGGGAGTGCGCGAGCAGTACTTC. Amino acids: CASSDSPAGVREQYF.

This rearrangement joins TRBV5-6 to TRBJ2-7, with 7 nucleotides matching TRBD1. CDR3 size: 17 residues. V lost 4 bases to trimming and J lost 2 bases; unmatched junction nucleotides: 15. In germline, CDR1 is SGHDT, CDR2 YYEEEE. For the CDR3, the DNA is TGTGCCAGCAGCCGGAGGCCCCGGGACAGTTTTACCTACGAGCAGTACTTC. It yields the protein CASSRRPRDSFTYEQYF.

The rearrangement links TRBV5-1 to TRBJ2-1, with 8 bases that match TRBD2. With 1 base clipped from V and 5 bases from J, the junction kept 2 bases outside the gene matches. This CDR3 is 14 amino acids long. Germline CDR1 SGHRS, CDR2 YFSETQ. The CDR3 region is CASSLSGGDNEQFF. The CDR3 DNA is TGCGCCAGCAGCTTGTCGGGGGGGGACAATGAGCAGTTCTTC.

The gene calls are TRBV9 and TRBJ2-7; TRBD1 matches at 10 bases. The CDR3 loop spans 15 amino acids. With V trimmed by 4 bases and J by 2 bases, 6 bases remained unmatched. Per the germline V gene, CDR1 is SGDLS and CDR2 is YYNGEE. CDR3 in amino acids: CASSNPDRGAYEQYF. Here the CDR3 DNA reads TGTGCCAGCAGCAACCCGGACAGGGGGGCCTACGAGCAGTACTTC.

CDR3 protein: CASSWGRDRGYGYTF. The CDR3 nucleotides are TGTGCCAGCAGTTGGGGAAGGGACAGGGGCTATGGCTACACCTTC. The chain is built from TRBV6-1 and TRBJ1-2; 10 bases align to TRBD1. The CDR3 covers 15 residues. CDR1 and CDR2 (germline): MNHNS, SASEGT. The V and J ends lost 5 bases and 4 bases, in that order; junction bases with no gene match: 7.

The chain uses TRBV7-9 and TRBJ2-1, with D tentatively TRBD2 (6 bases). This CDR3 comprises 11 residues. The germline gives CDR1 SEHNR, CDR2 FQNEAQ (reference sequence). The V gene lost 5 bases and the J gene lost 9 bases, with 8 bases spanning the gap. The CDR3 region has the DNA TGTGCCAGCAGCCGGAGGGTTGAGCAGTTCTTC. Amino acids: CASSRRVEQFF.

This clone has just a few counts. The chain is built from TRBV4-1 and TRBJ1-1, with TRBD1 as a possible D gene (6 bases). The ends were cut back, 6 bases at V and 4 bases at J, with 9 bases in the middle. CDR3 length: 12 amino acids. Germline CDR1 and CDR2: MGHRA and YSYEKL. The DNA for the CDR3 is TGCGCCAGCAGTACAGGGATCACTGAAGCTTTCTTT. It is translated as CASSTGITEAFF.

This sequence joins TRBV7-2 and TRBJ2-1; 9 bases are shared with TRBD2. The CDR3 has 15 amino acids. The junction had 3 bases not matched to a gene; V was cut back by 1 base and J by 5 bases. Germline CDR1 and CDR2: SGHTA and FQGNSA. The CDR3 sequence: CASSLGLADNNEQFF. CDR3 nucleotide sequence: TGTGCCAGCAGCTTAGGACTAGCGGATAACAATGAGCAGTTCTTC.

The V and J genes are TRBV30 and TRBJ1-2; tentative D call: TRBD1 (6 bases). The CDR3 contains 11 residues. Germline V gene lookup returns CDR1 GTSNPN and CDR2 SVGIG (reference sequence). As DNA, the CDR3 is TGTGCAGCACAGGGCCACTATGGCTACACCTTC. Residues: CAAQGHYGYTF.

This chain uses TRBV2 with TRBJ2-5; possible D gene TRBD1, 5 bases. V gave up 4 bases and J gave up 5 bases, with 11 bases separating them. The germline gives CDR1 SNHLY, CDR2 FYNNEI. The CDR3 covers 13 residues. The CDR3 nucleotides read TGTGCCAGCAGTGTGAGGCAGGGTGAGACCCAGTACTTC. Encoded protein: CASSVRQGETQYF. The full variable domain, in which reference TRBV2 and TRBJ2-5 provide the parts outside the CDR3, is EPEVTQTPSHQVTQMGQEVILRCVPISNHLYFYWYRQILGQKVEFLVSFYNNEISEKSEIFDDQFSVERPDGSNFTLKIRSTKLEDSAMYFCASSVRQGETQYFGPGTRLLVL.

The genes are TRBV27 and TRBJ2-3, with 8 bases aligning to TRBD1. The V gene's germline CDR1 is MNHEY and CDR2 SMNVEV (reference sequence). This CDR3 has 18 amino acids. The junction had 10 bases not matched to a gene; V was cut back by 0 bases and J by 2 bases. Here the CDR3 reads CASSLSTWTGLITDTQYF. CDR3 nucleotides: TGTGCCAGCAGTTTATCTACCTGGACAGGGTTAATCACAGATACGCAGTATTTT.

This clone has just one count. This chain uses TRBV5-4 with TRBJ2-1; 7 bases are a match to TRBD2. V trimming: 1 base; J trimming: 6 bases; junction bases outside the gene matches: 4. The CDR3 length is 14 residues. The germline V gene encodes CDR1 SGHNT and CDR2 YYREEE (reference sequence). CDR3 nucleotides: TGTGCCAGCAGCTTGTCTGCTAGCGGCAATGAGCAGTTCTTC. Translated, it gives CASSLSASGNEQFF.

This clone appeared once. The genes are TRBV4-1 and TRBJ1-1, with D maybe TRBD1 (5 bases). Germline V lookup: CDR1 MGHRA, CDR2 YSYEKL. This CDR3 has 15 amino acids. The V and J ends lost 1 base and 7 bases respectively, with 16 bases between them. The CDR3 bases are TGCGCCAGCAGCCAAGTTGGGGCAGGAGGGCTTGAAGCTTTCTTT. The encoded protein is CASSQVGAGGLEAFF.

The V and J genes are TRBV5-1 and TRBJ2-1; perhaps TRBD2 as D (5 bases). Germline V gives CDR1 SGHRS, CDR2 YFSETQ. The CDR3 covers 13 residues. V lost 6 bases and J 7 bases, leaving 14 bases between the germline ends. The CDR3: CASNTGIGNEQFF. Here the CDR3 DNA reads TGCGCCAGCAATACGGGGATTGGGAATGAGCAGTTCTTC.

The chain has TRBV4-2 and TRBJ2-1; D is unresolved. Germline CDR1 LGHNA, CDR2 YNFKEQ. The CDR3 has 13 residues. Trimming removed 1 base from V and 6 bases from J, with 7 bases in between. This chain's CDR3 is CASSQVDSNEQFF. The CDR3 nucleotides are TGTGCCAGCAGCCAAGTCGATAGCAATGAGCAGTTCTTC.

V usage is TRBV7-2 and J usage is TRBJ2-5; possibly TRBD1 for D (5 bases). The CDR3 covers 12 residues. The germline V and J ends were trimmed by 1 base and 9 bases, with 9 bases remaining between them. Germline CDR1 SGHTA, CDR2 FQGNSA. The chain's CDR3 is CASSLDVGAQYF. DNA for the CDR3: TGTGCCAGCAGCTTAGATGTAGGGGCCCAGTACTTC.

The gene calls are TRBV12-5 and TRBJ2-7, with D possibly matching TRBD2 (5 bases). The V end was cut by 5 bases, the J end by 2 bases, with 10 bases between. CDR1 LGHNT and CDR2 FRNRAP come from the germline V gene. CDR3 length equals 13 residues. DNA of the CDR3: TGTGCTAGTGGTCCGGACGGGGCCTACGAGCAGTACTTC. Protein: CASGPDGAYEQYF.

V and J are TRBV4-1 and TRBJ1-2; tentatively, D is TRBD1 (5 bases). CDR1 and CDR2 (germline): MGHRA, YSYEKL. CDR3 size: 15 residues. The V end lost 1 base, the J end lost 0 bases, and 9 bases lay between the germline ends. The chain's CDR3 is CASSQGEGANYGYTF. Here the CDR3 DNA reads TGCGCCAGCAGCCAAGGAGAAGGGGCTAACTATGGCTACACCTTC.

This clone was seen once. The chain couples TRBV19 to TRBJ2-1; unclear D gene. Looked up from germline, CDR1 is LNHDA and CDR2 is SQIVND (reference sequence). CDR3 length equals 11 residues. V dropped 9 bases and J dropped 8 bases, with 11 bases sitting between them. The CDR3 sequence: CASRIGDEQFF. The CDR3 bases are TGTGCCAGCCGTATCGGTGATGAGCAGTTCTTC.

The V and J genes are TRBV28 and TRBJ2-5; 7 bases are shared with TRBD1. The CDR3 runs 15 residues. CDR1 is MDHEN and CDR2 is SYDVKM in the germline V gene. Trimming removed 2 bases from V and 2 bases from J; junction bases left unmatched: 5. For the CDR3, the DNA is TGTGCCAGCAGTTTAGGGACAGCCAGACAAGAGACCCAGTACTTC. This encodes CASSLGTARQETQYF. Variable domain in full (rest from reference TRBV28 and TRBJ2-5): DVKVTQSSRYLVKRTGEKVFLECVQDMDHENMFWYRQDPGLGLRLIYFSYDVKMKEKGDIPEGYSVSREKKERFSLILESASTNQTSMYLCASSLGTARQETQYFGPGTRLLVL.

Details on this clone: At the DNA level, this CDR3 is encoded by other sequences in the same sample as well. J is TRBJ1-6 and V is TRBV30, with a possible D match to TRBD1 (6 bases). The CDR3 length is 11 residues. The germline V and J ends were trimmed by 5 bases and 9 bases, with 8 bases remaining between them. Germline values: CDR1 GTSNPN, CDR2 SVGIG (reference sequence). The CDR3 here is CAWGRGSPLHF. CDR3 nucleotides: TGTGCCTGGGGCAGGGGTTCACCCCTCCACTTT.